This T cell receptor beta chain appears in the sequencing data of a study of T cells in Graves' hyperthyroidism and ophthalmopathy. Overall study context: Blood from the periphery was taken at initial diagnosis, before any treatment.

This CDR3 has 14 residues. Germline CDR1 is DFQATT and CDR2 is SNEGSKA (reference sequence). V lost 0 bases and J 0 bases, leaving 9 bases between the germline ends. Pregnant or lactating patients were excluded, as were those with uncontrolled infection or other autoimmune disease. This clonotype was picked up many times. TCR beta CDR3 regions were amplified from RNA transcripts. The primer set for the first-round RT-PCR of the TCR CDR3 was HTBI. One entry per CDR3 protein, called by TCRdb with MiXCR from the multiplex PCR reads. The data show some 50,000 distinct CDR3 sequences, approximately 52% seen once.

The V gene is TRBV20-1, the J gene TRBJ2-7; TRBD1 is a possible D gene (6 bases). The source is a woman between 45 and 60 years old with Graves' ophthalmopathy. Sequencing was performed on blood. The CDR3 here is CSARDLRGSYEQYF. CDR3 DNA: TGCAGTGCTAGAGACCTCAGGGGCTCCTACGAGCAGTACTTC.